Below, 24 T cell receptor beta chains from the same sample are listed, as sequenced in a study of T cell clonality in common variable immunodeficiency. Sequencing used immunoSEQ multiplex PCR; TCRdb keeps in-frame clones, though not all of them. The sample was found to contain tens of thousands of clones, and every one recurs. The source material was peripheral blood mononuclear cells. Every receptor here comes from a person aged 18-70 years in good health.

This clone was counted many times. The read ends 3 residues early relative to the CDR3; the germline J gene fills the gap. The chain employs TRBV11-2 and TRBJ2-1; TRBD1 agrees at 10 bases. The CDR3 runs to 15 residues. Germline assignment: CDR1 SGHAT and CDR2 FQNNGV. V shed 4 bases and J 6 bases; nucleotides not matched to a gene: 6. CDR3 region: CASSSRDRGINEQFF. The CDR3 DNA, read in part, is TGTGCCAGCAGCTCCCGGGACAGGGGAATCAATGAG.

The sequenced CDR3 bases are TGCGCCAGCAGTCAGGAGGGACAGGGGGCAACTAATGAAAAG. Translated: CASSQEGQGATNEK. The full CDR3 protein is CASSQEGQGATNEKLFF. V gene TRBV23-1 combines with J gene TRBJ2-2, with 12 positions matching TRBD1. The CDR3 end is not reached by the read, which stops 3 residues before it; the germline J gene fills it in. TRBV23-1 is an ORF for which the function is uncertain. This CDR3 region has 17 residues.

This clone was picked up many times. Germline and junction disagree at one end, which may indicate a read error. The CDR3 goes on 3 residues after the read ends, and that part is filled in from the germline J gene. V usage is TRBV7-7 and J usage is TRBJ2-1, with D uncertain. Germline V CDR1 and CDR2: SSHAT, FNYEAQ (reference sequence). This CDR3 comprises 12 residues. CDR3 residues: CASSLDGNEQFF. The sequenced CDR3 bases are TGTGCTAGCAGCTTAGACGGCAATGAG. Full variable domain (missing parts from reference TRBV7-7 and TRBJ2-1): GAGVSQSPRYKVTKRGQDVTLRCDPISSHATLYWYQQALGQGPEFLTYFNYEAQPDKSGLPSDRFSAERPEGSISTLTIQRTEQRDSAMYRCASSLDGNEQFFGPGTRLTVL.

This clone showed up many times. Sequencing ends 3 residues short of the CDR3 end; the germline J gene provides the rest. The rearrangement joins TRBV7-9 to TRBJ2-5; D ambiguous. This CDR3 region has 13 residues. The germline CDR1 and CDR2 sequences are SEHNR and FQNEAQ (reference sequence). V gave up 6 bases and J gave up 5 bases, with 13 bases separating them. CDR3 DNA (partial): TGTGCCAGCAGTCCGAGCGTTGTGGAGACC. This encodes CASSPSVVET. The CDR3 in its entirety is CASSPSVVETQYF.

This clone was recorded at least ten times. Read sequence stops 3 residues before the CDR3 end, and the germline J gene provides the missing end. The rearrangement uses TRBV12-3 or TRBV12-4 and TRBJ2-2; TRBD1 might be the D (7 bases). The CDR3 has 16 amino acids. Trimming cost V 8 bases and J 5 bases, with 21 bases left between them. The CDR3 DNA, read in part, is TGTGCCAGCTGTATTTCCGGGACAGCGGGTACCGGGGAG. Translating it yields CASCISGTAGTGE. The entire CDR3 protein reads CASCISGTAGTGELFF.

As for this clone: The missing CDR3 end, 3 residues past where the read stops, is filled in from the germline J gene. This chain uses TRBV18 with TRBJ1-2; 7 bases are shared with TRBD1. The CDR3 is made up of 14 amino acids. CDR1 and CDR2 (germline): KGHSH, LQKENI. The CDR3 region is CASSPQGARDIYTF. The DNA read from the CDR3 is TGTGCCAGCTCACCACAGGGGGCTCGAGACATC.

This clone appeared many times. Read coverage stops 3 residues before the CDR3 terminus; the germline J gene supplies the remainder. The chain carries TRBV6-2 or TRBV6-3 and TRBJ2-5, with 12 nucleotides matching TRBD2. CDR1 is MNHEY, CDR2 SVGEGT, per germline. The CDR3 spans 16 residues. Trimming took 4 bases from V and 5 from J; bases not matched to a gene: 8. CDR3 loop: CASSSLAGGRRETQYF. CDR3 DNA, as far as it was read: TGTGCCAGCAGTTCACTAGCGGGGGGCCGCCGGGAGACC.

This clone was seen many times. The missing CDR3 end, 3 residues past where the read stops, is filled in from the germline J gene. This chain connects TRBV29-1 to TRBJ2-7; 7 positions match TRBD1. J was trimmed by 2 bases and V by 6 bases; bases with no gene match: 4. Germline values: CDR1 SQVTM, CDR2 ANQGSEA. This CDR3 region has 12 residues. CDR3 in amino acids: CSVVRGPYEQYF. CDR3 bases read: TGCAGCGTGGTAAGGGGGCCCTACGAG.

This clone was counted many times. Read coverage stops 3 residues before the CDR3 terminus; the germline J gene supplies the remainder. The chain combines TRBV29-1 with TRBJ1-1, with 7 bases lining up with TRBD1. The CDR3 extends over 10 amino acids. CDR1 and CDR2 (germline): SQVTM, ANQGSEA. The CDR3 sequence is CSVGTGEAFF. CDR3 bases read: TGCAGCGTTGGGACAGGAGAA.

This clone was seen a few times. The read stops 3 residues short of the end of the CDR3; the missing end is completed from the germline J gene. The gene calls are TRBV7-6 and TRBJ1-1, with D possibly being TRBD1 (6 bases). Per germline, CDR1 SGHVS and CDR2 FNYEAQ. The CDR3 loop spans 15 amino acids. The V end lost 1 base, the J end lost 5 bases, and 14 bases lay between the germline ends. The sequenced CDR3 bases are TGTGCCAGCAGCTTAGGGAGGGGGGGGCGGACTGAA. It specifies CASSLGRGGRTE. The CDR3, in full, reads CASSLGRGGRTEAFF.

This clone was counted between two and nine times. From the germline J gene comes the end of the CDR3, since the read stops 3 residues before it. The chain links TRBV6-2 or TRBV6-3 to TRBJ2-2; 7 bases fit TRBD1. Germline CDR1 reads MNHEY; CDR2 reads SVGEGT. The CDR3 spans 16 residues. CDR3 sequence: CASSQYTGDGDSPLFF. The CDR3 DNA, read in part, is TGTGCCAGCAGTCAATACACAGGGGACGGAGATTCACCG.

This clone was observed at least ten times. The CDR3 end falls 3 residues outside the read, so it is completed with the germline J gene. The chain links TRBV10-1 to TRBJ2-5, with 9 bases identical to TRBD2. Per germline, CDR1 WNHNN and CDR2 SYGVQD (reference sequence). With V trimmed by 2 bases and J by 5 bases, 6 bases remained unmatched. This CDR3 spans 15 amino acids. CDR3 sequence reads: CASSERAGGPETQYF. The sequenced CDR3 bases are TGCGCCAGCAGTGAGAGGGCGGGGGGGCCGGAGACC.

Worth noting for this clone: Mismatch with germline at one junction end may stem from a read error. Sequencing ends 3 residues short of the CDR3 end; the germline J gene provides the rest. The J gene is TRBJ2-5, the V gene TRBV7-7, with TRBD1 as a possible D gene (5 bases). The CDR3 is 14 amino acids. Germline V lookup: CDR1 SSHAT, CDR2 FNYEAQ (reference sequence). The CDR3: CASSLWGHQETQYF. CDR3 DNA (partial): TGTGCTAGCAGCTTGTGGGGCCACCAAGAGACC.

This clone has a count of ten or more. Here the CDR3 reads CASSLAQGGNTEAFF. The part of the CDR3 DNA that was read is TGTGCCAGCAGCTTAGCGCAGGGCGGGAACACTGAA. J is TRBJ1-1 and V is TRBV7-9; possibly TRBD1 for D (5 bases). The CDR3 goes on 3 residues after the read ends, and that part is filled in from the germline J gene. The germline gives CDR1 SEHNR, CDR2 FQNEAQ (reference sequence). There are 15 residues in the CDR3. V shed 0 bases and J shed 1 base, with 9 bases lying between them.

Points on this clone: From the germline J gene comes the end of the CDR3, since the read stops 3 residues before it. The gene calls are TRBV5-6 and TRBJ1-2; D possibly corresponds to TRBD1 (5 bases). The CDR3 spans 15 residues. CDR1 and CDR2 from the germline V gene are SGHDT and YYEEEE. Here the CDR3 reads CASSGGLAGNYDYTF. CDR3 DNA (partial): TGTGCCAGCAGCGGGGGACTAGCGGGAAACTACGAC.

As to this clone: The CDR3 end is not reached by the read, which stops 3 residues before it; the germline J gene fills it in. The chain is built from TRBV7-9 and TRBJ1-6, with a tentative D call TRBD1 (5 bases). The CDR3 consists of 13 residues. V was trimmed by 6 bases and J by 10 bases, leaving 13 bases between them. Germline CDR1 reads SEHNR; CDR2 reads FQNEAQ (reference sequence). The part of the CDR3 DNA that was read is TGTGCCAGCAGTTCCCAGGGTTCGTCACCC. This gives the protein CASSSQGSSP. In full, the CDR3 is CASSSQGSSPLHF.

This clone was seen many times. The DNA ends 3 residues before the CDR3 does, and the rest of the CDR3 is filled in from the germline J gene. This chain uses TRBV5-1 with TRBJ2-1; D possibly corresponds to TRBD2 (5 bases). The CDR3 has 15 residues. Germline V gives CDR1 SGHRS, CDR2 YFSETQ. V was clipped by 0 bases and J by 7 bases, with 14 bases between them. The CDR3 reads CASSLGLALGNEQFF. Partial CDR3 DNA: TGCGCCAGCAGCTTGGGGTTAGCGCTAGGGAATGAG.

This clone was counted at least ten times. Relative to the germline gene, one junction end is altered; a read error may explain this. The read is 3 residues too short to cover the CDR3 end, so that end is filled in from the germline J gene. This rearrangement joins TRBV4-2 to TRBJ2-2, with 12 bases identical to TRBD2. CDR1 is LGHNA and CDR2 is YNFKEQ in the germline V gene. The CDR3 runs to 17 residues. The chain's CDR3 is CASSLGPSGGAAGELFF. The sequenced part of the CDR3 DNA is TGCGCCAGCAGCCTGGGCCCTAGCGGGGGGGCTGCCGGGGAG.

CDR3 loop: CASSLVGNEQFF. The DNA read from the CDR3 is TGTGCCAGCAGCTTAGTCGGCAATGAG. The chain links TRBV7-9 to TRBJ2-1; no firm D call. The missing CDR3 end, 3 residues past where the read stops, is filled in from the germline J gene. Trimming took off 1 base at V and 6 bases at J, with 4 bases between the two ends. Per germline, CDR1 SEHNR and CDR2 FQNEAQ (reference sequence). CDR3 size: 12 residues.

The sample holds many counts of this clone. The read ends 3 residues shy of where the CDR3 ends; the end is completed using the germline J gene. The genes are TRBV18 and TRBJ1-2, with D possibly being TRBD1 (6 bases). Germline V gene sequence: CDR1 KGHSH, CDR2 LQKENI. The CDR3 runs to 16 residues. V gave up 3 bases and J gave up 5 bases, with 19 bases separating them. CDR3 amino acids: CASSPIGRGDGYGYTF. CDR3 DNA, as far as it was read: TGTGCCAGCTCACCCATTGGCAGGGGCGATGGATATGGC.

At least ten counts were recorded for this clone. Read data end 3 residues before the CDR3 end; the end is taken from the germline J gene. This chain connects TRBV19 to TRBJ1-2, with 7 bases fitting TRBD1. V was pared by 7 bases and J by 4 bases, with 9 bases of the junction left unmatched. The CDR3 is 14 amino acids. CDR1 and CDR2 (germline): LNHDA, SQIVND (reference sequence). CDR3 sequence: CASNPRQGTYGYTF. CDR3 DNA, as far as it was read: TGTGCCAGTAACCCCCGACAGGGAACCTATGGC.

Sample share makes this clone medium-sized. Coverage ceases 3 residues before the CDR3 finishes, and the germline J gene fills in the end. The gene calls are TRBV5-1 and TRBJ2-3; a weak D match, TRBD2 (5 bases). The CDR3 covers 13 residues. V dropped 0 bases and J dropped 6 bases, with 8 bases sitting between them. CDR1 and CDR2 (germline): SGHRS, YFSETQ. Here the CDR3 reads CASSLDEGDTQYF. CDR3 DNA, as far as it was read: TGCGCCAGCAGCTTGGATGAGGGCGATACG.

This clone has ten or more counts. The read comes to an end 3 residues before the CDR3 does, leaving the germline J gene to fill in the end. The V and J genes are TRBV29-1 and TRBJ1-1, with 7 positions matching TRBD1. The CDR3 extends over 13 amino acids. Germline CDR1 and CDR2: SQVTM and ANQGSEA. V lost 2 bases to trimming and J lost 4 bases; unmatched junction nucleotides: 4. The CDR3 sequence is CSVERGRFTEAFF. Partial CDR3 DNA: TGCAGCGTTGAAAGGGGGCGCTTCACTGAA.

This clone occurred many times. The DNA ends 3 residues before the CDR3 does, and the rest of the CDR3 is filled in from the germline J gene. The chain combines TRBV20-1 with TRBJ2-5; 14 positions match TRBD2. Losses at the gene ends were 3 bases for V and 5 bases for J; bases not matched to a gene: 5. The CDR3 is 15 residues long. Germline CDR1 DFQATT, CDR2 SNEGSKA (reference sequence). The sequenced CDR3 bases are TGCAGTGCTAGGACTAGCGGGGGGGCGGGGGAGACC. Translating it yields CSARTSGGAGET. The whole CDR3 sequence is CSARTSGGAGETQYF.